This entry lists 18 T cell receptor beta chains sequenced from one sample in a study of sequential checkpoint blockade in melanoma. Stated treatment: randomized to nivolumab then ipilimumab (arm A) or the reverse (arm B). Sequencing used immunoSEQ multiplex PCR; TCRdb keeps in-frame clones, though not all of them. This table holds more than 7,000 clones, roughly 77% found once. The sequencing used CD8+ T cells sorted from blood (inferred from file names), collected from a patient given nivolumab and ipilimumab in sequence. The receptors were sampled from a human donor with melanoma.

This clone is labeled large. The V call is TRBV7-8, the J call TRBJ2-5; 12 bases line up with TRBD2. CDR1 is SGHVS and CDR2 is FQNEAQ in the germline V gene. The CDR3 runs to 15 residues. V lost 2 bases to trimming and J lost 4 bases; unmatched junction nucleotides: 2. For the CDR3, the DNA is TGTGCCAGCAGCTTATCTAGCGGGGGGGGAGAGACCCAGTACTTC. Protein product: CASSLSSGGGETQYF.

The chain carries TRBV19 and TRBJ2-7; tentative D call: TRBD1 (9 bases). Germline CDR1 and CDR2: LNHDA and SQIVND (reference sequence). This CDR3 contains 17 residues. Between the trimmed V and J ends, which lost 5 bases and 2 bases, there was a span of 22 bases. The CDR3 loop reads CASSPGGIQGAPYEQYF. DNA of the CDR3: TGTGCCAGTAGTCCGGGAGGGATACAGGGGGCCCCCTACGAGCAGTACTTC. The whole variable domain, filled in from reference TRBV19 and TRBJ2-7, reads DGGITQSPKYLFRKEGQNVTLSCEQNLNHDAMYWYRQDPGQGLRLIYYSQIVNDFQKGDIAEGYSVSREKKESFPLTVTSAQKNPTAFYLCASSPGGIQGAPYEQYFGPGTRLTVT.

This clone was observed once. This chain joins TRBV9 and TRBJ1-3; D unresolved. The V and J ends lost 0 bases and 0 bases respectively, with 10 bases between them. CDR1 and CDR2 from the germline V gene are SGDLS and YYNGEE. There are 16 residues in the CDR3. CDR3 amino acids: CASSVDWELSGNTIYF. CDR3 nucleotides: TGTGCCAGCAGCGTAGATTGGGAGCTCTCTGGAAACACCATATATTTT.

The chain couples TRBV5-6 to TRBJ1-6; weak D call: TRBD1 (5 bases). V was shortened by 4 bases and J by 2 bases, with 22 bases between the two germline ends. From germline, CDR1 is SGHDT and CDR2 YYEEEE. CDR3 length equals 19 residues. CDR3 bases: TGTGCCAGCAGCGGCCGGGACTCCGACCTTAGGGCCTATAATTCACCCCTCCACTTT. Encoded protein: CASSGRDSDLRAYNSPLHF.

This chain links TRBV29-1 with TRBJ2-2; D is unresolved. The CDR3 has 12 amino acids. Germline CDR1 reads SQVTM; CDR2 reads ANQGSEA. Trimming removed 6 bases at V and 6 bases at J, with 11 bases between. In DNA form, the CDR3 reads TGCAGCGTCCGGTTTGCCGCCGGGGAGCTGTTTTTT. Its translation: CSVRFAAGELFF.

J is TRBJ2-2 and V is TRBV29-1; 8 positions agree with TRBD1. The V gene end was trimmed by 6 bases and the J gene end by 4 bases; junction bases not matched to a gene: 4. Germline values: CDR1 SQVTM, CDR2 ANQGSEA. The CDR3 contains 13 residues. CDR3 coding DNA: TGCAGCGTCGACAGGGGTAGCACCGGGGAGCTGTTTTTT. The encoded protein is CSVDRGSTGELFF.

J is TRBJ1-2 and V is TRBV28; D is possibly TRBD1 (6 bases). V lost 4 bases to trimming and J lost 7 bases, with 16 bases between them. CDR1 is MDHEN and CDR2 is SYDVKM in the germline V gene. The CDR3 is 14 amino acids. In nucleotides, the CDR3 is TGTGCCAGCAGTTCTCTACAGGGTTACGGTGGCTACACCTTC. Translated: CASSSLQGYGGYTF.

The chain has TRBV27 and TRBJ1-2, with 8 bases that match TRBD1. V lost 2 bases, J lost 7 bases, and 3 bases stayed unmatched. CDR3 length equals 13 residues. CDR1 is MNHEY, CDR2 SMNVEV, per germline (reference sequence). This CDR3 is CASSLGTGAGYTF. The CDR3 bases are TGTGCCAGCAGTTTAGGGACAGGCGCTGGCTACACCTTC.

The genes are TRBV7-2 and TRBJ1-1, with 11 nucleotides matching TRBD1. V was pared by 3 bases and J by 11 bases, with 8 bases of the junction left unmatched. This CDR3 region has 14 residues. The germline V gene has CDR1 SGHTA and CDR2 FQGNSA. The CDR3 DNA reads TGTGCCAGCAGCTTGGCCCTGGACAGGGGGCAGGCTTTCTTT. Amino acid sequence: CASSLALDRGQAFF.

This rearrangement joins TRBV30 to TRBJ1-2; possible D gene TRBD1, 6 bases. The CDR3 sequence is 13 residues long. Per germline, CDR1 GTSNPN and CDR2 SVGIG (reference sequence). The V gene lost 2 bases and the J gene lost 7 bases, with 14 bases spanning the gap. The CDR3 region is CAWSSAGAFGYTF. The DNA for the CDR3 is TGTGCCTGGAGTTCAGCAGGGGCGTTTGGCTACACCTTC.

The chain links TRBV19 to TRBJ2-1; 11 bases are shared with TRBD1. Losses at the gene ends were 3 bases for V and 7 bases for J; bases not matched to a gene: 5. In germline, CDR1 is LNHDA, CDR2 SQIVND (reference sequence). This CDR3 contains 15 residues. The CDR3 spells CASSMGQGVWNEQFF. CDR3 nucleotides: TGTGCCAGTAGTATGGGACAGGGGGTTTGGAATGAGCAGTTCTTC.

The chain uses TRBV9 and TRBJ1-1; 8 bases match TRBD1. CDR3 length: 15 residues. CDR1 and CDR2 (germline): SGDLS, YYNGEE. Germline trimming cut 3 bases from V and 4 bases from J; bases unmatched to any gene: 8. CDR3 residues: CASSGDRGLGTEAFF. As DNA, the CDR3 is TGTGCCAGCAGCGGAGACAGGGGTTTGGGCACTGAAGCTTTCTTT.

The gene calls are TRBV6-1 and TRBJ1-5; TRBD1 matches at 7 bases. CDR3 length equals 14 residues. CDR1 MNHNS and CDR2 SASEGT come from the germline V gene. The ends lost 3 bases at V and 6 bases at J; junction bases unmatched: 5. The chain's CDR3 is CASSEGDSSQPQHF. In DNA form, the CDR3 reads TGTGCCAGCAGTGAGGGGGACAGCTCTCAGCCCCAGCATTTT.

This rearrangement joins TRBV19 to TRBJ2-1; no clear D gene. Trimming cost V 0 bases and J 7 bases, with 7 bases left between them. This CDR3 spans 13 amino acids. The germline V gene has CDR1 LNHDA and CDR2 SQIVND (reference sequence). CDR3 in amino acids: CASSIEGLNEQFF. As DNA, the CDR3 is TGTGCCAGTAGTATAGAGGGCCTTAATGAGCAGTTCTTC. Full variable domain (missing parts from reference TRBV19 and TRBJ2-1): DGGITQSPKYLFRKEGQNVTLSCEQNLNHDAMYWYRQDPGQGLRLIYYSQIVNDFQKGDIAEGYSVSREKKESFPLTVTSAQKNPTAFYLCASSIEGLNEQFFGPGTRLTVL.

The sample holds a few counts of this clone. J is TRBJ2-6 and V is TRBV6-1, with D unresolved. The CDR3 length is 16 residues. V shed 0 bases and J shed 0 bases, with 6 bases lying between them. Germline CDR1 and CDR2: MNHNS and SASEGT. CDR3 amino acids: CASSEAVASGANVLTF. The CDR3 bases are TGTGCCAGCAGTGAAGCCGTGGCCTCTGGGGCCAACGTCCTGACTTTC.

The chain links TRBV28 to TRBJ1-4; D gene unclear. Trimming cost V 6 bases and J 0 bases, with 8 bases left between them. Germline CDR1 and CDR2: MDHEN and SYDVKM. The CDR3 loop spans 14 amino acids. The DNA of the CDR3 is TGTGCCAGCAGGGCTCCCGCAACTAATGAAAAACTGTTTTTT. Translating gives CASRAPATNEKLFF.

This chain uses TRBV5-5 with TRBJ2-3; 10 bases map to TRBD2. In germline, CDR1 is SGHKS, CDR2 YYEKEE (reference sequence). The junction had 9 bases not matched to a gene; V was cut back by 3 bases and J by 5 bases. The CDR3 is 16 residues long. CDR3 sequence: CASSSQRGGPEDTQYF. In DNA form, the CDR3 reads TGTGCCAGCAGCTCGCAGCGGGGGGGTCCCGAAGATACGCAGTATTTT.

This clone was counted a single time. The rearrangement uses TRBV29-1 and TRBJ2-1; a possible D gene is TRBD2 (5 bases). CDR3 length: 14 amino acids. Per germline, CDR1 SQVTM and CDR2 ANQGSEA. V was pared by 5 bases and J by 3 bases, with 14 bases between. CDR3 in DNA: TGCAGCGTTCTAATAACGGGGAACTACAATGAGCAGTTCTTC. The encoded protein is CSVLITGNYNEQFF.